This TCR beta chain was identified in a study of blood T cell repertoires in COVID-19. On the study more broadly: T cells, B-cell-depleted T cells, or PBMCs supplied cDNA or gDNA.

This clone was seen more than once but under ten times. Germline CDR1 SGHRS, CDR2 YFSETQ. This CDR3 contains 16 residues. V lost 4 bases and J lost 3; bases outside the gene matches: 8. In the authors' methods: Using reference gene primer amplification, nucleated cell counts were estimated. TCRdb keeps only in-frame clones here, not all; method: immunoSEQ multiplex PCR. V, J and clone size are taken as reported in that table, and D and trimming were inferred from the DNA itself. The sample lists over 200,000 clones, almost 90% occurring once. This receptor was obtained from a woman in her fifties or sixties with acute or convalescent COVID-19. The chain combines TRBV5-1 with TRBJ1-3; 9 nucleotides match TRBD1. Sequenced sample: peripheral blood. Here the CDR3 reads CASSQRTGDRGNTIYF. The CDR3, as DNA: TGCGCCAGCAGCCAAAGGACAGGGGATCGTGGAAACACCATATATTTT.